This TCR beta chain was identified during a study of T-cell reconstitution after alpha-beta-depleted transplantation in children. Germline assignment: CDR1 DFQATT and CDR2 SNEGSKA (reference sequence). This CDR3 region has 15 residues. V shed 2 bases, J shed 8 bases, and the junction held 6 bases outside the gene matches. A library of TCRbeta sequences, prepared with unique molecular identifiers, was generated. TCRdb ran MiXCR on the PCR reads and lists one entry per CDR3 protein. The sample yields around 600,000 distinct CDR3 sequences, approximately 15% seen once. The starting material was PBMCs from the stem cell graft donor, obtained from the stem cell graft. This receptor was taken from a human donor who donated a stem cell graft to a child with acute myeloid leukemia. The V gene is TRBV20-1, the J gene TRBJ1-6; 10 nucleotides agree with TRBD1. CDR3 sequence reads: CSARLTGGWDSPLHF. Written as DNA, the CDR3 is TGCAGTGCTAGACTGACAGGGGGCTGGGATTCACCCCTCCACTTT.